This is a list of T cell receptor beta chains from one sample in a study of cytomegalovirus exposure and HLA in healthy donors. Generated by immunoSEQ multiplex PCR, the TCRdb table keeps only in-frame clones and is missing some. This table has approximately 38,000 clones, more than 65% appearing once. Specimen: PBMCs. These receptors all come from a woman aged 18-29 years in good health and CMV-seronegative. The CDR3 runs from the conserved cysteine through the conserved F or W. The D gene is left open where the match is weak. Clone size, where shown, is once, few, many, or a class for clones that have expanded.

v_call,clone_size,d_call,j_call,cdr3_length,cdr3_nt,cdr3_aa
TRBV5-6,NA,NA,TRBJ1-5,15,TGTGCCAGCAGCTTCAAGCACGGGGGGTTTCAGCCCCAGCATTTT,CASSFKHGGFQPQHF
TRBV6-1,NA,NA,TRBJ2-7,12,TGTGCCAGCGGGAGAGACCCCTACGAGCAGTACTTC,CASGRDPYEQYF
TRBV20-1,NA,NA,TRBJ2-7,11,TGCAGTGCTCTTGTCTCCTACGAGCAGTACTTC,CSALVSYEQYF
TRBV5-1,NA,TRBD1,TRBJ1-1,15,TGCGCCAGCAGCCAACCGGGACAGCTGAACACTGAAGCTTTCTTT,CASSQPGQLNTEAFF
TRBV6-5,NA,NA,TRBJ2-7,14,TGTGCCAGCAGGGAGAGCGGGCTTAGCTACGAGCAGTACTTC,CASRESGLSYEQYF
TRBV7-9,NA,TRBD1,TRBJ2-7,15,TGTGCCAGCAGCAATCCGGGACAGGGGTGGTACGAGCAGTACTTC,CASSNPGQGWYEQYF
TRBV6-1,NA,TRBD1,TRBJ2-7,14,TGTGCCAGCAGCGGGACAGCTAACTCCTACGAGCAGTACTTC,CASSGTANSYEQYF
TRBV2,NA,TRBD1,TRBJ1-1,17,TGTGCCATCCCGACCTTCGGGACAGGGGTCCCAGGCACTGAAGCTTTCTTT,CAIPTFGTGVPGTEAFF
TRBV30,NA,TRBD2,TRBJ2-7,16,TGTGCCTGGACCCGGGGACTAGCGGGAGGGCCGGGCGAGCAGTACTTC,CAWTRGLAGGPGEQYF
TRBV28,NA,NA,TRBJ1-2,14,TGTGCCAGCAGTTTTTCAGGGAACCTCTATGGCTACCCCTTC,CASSFSGNLYGYPF
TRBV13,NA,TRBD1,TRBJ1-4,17,TGTGCCAGCAGCTCGACGACAGGGGGCACATCTAATGAAAAACTGTTTTTT,CASSSTTGGTSNEKLFF
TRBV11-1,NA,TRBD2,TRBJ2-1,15,TGTGCCAGCAGCCCAATCCTAGCGGTCTACAATGAGCAGTTCTTC,CASSPILAVYNEQFF
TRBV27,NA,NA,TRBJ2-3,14,TGTACCAGCAGTTTATTAGGGGGCACAGATACGCAGTATTTT,CTSSLLGGTDTQYF
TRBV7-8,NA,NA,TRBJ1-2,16,TGTGCCAGCAGCTTAGACTCAGGGGATCCTTACTATGGCTACACCTTC,CASSLDSGDPYYGYTF
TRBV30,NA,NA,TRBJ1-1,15,TGTGCCTGGAGTATACCTACAGGGATGAACACTGAAGCTTTCTTT,CAWSIPTGMNTEAFF
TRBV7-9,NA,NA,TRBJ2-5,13,TGTGCCAGCAGCTTTCAGGGTCTAGAGACCCAGTACTTC,CASSFQGLETQYF
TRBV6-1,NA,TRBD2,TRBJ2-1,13,TGTGCCAGCAAGGTAGCGGGGGGGGCTTGGCAGTTCTTC,CASKVAGGAWQFF
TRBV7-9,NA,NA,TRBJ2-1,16,TGTTCCAGTGGGACCGAAACGGGAGTCCTCTACAATGAGCAGTTCTTC,CSSGTETGVLYNEQFF
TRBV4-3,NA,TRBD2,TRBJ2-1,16,TGCGCCAGCAGCCAAGAAAGCGGGAAGCTCTACAATGAGCAGTTCTTC,CASSQESGKLYNEQFF
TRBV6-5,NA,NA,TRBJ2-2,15,TGTGCCAGCAGTCAACAGACCCAAAACACCGGGGAGCTGTTTTTT,CASSQQTQNTGELFF
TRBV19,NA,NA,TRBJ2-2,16,TGTGCCAGTAGTACCGGACGGGGAGTGGGCACCGGGGAGCTGTTTTTT,CASSTGRGVGTGELFF
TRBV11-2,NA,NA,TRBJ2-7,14,TGTGCCAGCAGCTTAGTGGCGGGAACCTACGAGCAGTACTTC,CASSLVAGTYEQYF
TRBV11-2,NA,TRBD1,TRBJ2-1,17,TGTGCCAGCAGCTTAGAAGGCTCGGACAGGGTTTACAATGAGCAGTTCTTC,CASSLEGSDRVYNEQFF
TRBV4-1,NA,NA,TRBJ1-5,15,TGCGCCAGCAGCCAACCTACACAGGGCAATCAGCCCCAGCATTTT,CASSQPTQGNQPQHF
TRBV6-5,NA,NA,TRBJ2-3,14,TGTGCCAGCAGTGTTGAGAGGGAGACAGATACGCAGTATTTT,CASSVERETDTQYF
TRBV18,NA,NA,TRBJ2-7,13,TGTGCCAGCTCACCCCTGACAGTCTACGAGCAGTACTTC,CASSPLTVYEQYF
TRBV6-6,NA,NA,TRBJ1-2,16,TGTGCCAGCAGCATAAGATCTCCGACAGGAGATCATGGCTACACCTTC,CASSIRSPTGDHGYTF
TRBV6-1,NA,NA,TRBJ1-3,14,TGTGCCAGCAGTGTAGATTTCTCTGGAAACACCATATATTTT,CASSVDFSGNTIYF
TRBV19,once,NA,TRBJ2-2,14,TGTGCCACTCAGGGGATTGCGAACACCGGGGAGCTGTTTTTT,CATQGIANTGELFF
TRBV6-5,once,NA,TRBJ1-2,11,TGTGCCAGCAGAACGACACGAGGCTACACCTTC,CASRTTRGYTF
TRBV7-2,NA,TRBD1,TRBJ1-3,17,TGTGCCAGCAGCCTCGTTTGGGACAGGGGATCTGGAAACACCATATATTTT,CASSLVWDRGSGNTIYF
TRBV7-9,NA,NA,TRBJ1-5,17,TGTGCCAGCAGTTTGGTTACGTCGGGGGGTAGCAATCAGCCCCAGCATTTT,CASSLVTSGGSNQPQHF
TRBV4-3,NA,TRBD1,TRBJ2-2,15,TGCGCCAGCAGCCCATGGACAGGGGAGGCCGGGGAGCTGTTTTTT,CASSPWTGEAGELFF
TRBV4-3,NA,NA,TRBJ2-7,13,TGCGCCAGCAGCCAAAACGCACAGGGAGAGCAGTACTTC,CASSQNAQGEQYF
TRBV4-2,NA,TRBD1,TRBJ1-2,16,TGTGCCAGCACCTCATACTTCAGGGGGCTCGACTATGGCTACACCTTC,CASTSYFRGLDYGYTF
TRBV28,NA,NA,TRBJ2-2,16,TGTGCCAGCAGTTTTATCACGGGGTCAGGCACCGGGGAGCTGTTTTTT,CASSFITGSGTGELFF
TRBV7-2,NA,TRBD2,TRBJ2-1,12,TGTGCCAGCAGCCGGCGGGGGGGTGAGCAGTTCTTC,CASSRRGGEQFF
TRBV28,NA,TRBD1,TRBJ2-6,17,TGTGCCAGCAGTTTACAAGGACAGGGCGCAGGGGCCAACGTCCTGACTTTC,CASSLQGQGAGANVLTF
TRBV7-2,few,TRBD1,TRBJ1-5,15,TGTGCCAGCAGCTCAGGAATCCCAGGGGGTCAGCCCCAGCATTTT,CASSSGIPGGQPQHF
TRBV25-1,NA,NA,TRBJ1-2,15,TGTGCCAGCAGCAACGAGGAAAGGGGGTCAAAAGGCTACACCTTC,CASSNEERGSKGYTF
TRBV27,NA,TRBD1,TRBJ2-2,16,TGTGCCAGCAGTTACCGGGACAGGGTAGACACCGGGGAGCTGTTTTTT,CASSYRDRVDTGELFF
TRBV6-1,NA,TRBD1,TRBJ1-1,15,TGTGCCAGCAGTCCCCGACAGGGTGGGAGCACTGAAGCTTTCTTT,CASSPRQGGSTEAFF
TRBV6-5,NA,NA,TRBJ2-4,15,TGTGCCAGCAGTTACAGGTCCGGAAGCGGAAGCATTCAGTACTTC,CASSYRSGSGSIQYF
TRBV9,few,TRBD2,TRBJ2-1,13,TGTGCCAGCGGAACCGGACTAGCTGGCGAGCAGTTCTTC,CASGTGLAGEQFF
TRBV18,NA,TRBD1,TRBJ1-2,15,TGTGCCAGCTCACCAAAGCGGGACAGGTCCTATGGCTACACCTTC,CASSPKRDRSYGYTF
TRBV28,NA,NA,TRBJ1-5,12,TGTGCCAGCAGCTCCGGAGAGCAGCCCCAGCATTTT,CASSSGEQPQHF
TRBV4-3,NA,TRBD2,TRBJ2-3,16,TGCGCCAGCAGCCAAGATGGTGGGGACTACACAGATACGCAGTATTTT,CASSQDGGDYTDTQYF
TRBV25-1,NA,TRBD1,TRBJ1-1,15,TGTGCCAGCCAGTCGACCGGGACAGGATATAATGAAGCTTTCTTT,CASQSTGTGYNEAFF
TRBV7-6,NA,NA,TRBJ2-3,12,TGTGCCAGCAGCTCTGCGGGAGATACGCAGTATTTT,CASSSAGDTQYF
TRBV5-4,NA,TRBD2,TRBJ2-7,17,TGTGCCAGCAGCTTGGCCTTGGCGCTAGCGGATCCCTACGAGCAGTACTTC,CASSLALALADPYEQYF
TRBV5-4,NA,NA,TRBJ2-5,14,TGTGCCAGCAGCTTTAGCGTCGGCCAAGAGACCCAGTACTTC,CASSFSVGQETQYF
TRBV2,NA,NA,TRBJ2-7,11,TGTGCCAGCAGTGACGTTTACGAGCAGTACTTC,CASSDVYEQYF
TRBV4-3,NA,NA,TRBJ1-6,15,TGCGCCAGCAGCCAAGCGCCCGGGGGGAATTCACCCCTCCACTTT,CASSQAPGGNSPLHF
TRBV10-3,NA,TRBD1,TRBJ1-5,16,TGTGCCGTTGGACCGGGACAGGGGTATAGCAATCAGCCCCAGCATTTT,CAVGPGQGYSNQPQHF
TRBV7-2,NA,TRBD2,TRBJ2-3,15,TGTGCCAGCAGCTTAGCCGGACTAGCGGGGGATACGCAGTATTTT,CASSLAGLAGDTQYF
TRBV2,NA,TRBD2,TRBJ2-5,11,TGTGCCGGGGGGGTTCAAGAGACCCAGTACTTC,CAGGVQETQYF